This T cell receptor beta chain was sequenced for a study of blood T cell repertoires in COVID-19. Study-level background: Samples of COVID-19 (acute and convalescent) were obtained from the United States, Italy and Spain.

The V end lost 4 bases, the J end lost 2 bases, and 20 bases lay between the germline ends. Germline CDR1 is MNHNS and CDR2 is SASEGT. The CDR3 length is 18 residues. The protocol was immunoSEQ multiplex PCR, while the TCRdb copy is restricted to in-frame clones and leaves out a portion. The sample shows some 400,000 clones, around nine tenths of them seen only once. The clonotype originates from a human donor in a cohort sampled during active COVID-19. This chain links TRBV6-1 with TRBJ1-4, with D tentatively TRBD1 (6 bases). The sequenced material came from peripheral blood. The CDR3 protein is CASSGFRGEIGTNEKLFF. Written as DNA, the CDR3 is TGTGCCAGCAGTGGGTTCAGGGGAGAGATAGGTACTAATGAAAAACTGTTTTTT.